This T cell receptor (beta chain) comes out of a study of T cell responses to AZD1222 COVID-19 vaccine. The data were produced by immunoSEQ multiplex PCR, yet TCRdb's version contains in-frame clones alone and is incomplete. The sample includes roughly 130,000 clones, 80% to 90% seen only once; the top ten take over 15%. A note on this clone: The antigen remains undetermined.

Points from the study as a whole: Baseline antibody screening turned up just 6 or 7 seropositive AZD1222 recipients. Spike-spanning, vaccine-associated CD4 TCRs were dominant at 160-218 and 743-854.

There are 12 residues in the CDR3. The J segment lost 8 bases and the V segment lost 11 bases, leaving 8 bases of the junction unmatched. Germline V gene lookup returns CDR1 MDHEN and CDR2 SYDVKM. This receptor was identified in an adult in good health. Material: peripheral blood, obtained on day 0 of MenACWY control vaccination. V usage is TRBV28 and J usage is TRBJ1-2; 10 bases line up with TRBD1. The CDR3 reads CASWTGGKGYTF. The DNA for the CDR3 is TGTGCCTCCTGGACAGGGGGGAAAGGCTACACCTTC.